Listed below are T cell receptor beta chains from one sample, sequenced in a study of a mutant IDH1 vaccine in newly diagnosed glioma. These receptors are not linked to any known antigen. TCRdb's copy holds only in-frame clones and misses some; the assay was immunoSEQ multiplex PCR. Here the sample spans about 81,000 clones, about 82% being singletons. Sample: PBMCs, taken from a glioma patient whose treatment included an IDH1 peptide vaccine. The receptors derive from a man aged 25-45 years with glioma. Some clones in this sample may be carry-over from other donors' samples. Each CDR3 is given with its conserved first and last residue. The D gene is left open where the match is weak. Clone size is given for some rows only: seen once, a few or many times, or a class if the clone is expanded.

abundance: -
d_gene: -
v_gene: TRBV30
j_gene: TRBJ1-4
CDR3nt: TGTGCCTGGAGTATCGCCATTCCATCGCAAATTAATGAAAAACTGTTTTTT
CDR3aa: CAWSIAIPSQINEKLFF

abundance: -
d_gene: -
v_gene: TRBV5-1
j_gene: TRBJ2-7
CDR3nt: TGCGCCAGCAGTGCAGACCCCACGGCCTACGAGCAGTACTTC
CDR3aa: CASSADPTAYEQYF

abundance: -
d_gene: -
v_gene: TRBV19
j_gene: TRBJ1-2
CDR3nt: TGTGCCACTCTAGGACAAAGGGTCTTCGACGGCTACACCTTC
CDR3aa: CATLGQRVFDGYTF

abundance: -
d_gene: TRBD1
v_gene: TRBV7-2
j_gene: TRBJ2-3
CDR3nt: TGTGCCAGCAGCCCCCGGACAGGTATCACAGATACGCAGTATTTT
CDR3aa: CASSPRTGITDTQYF

abundance: -
d_gene: -
v_gene: TRBV7-3
j_gene: TRBJ1-2
CDR3nt: TGTGCCAGCAGCTCCGCCGGACCTACTAACTATGGCTACACCTTC
CDR3aa: CASSSAGPTNYGYTF

abundance: once
d_gene: -
v_gene: TRBV10-3
j_gene: TRBJ2-2
CDR3nt: TGTGCCATCACATCAGCGGGACAAAACACCGGGGAGCTGTTTTTT
CDR3aa: CAITSAGQNTGELFF

abundance: -
d_gene: -
v_gene: TRBV11-2
j_gene: TRBJ2-4
CDR3nt: TGTGCCAGCAGCCCGGGGTTGGGATCCAAAAACATTCAGTACTTC
CDR3aa: CASSPGLGSKNIQYF

abundance: -
d_gene: TRBD1
v_gene: TRBV6-6
j_gene: TRBJ1-2
CDR3nt: TGTGCCAGCAGTTTGCTAGGGGGCGGCTACACCTTC
CDR3aa: CASSLLGGGYTF

abundance: once
d_gene: -
v_gene: TRBV19
j_gene: TRBJ2-7
CDR3nt: TGTGCCAGTGGGACCTACGAGCAGTACTTC
CDR3aa: CASGTYEQYF

abundance: -
d_gene: TRBD2
v_gene: TRBV11-2
j_gene: TRBJ2-3
CDR3nt: TGTGCCAGCAGCCAAAGGCCGTCTAGCGGGTACACAGATACGCAGTATTTT
CDR3aa: CASSQRPSSGYTDTQYF

abundance: once
d_gene: TRBD2
v_gene: TRBV4-2
j_gene: TRBJ2-1
CDR3nt: TGTGCCAGCAGCCAGGCTAGCGGGGCGACGGATGAGCAGTTCTTC
CDR3aa: CASSQASGATDEQFF

abundance: once
d_gene: TRBD1
v_gene: TRBV25-1
j_gene: TRBJ2-1
CDR3nt: TGTGCCAGCAGCAGACTTACAGGGGGGCACTACAATGAGCAGTTCTTC
CDR3aa: CASSRLTGGHYNEQFF

abundance: -
d_gene: TRBD2
v_gene: TRBV9
j_gene: TRBJ2-1
CDR3nt: TGTGCCAGCAGCGCCCCCAAGACCCCTACTAGCGGGGGAGACCGCAATGAGCAGTTCTTC
CDR3aa: CASSAPKTPTSGGDRNEQFF

abundance: -
d_gene: TRBD1
v_gene: TRBV27
j_gene: TRBJ1-5
CDR3nt: TGTGCCAGCAGCCTCCGACAGGGGGGGGATCAGCCCCAGCATTTT
CDR3aa: CASSLRQGGDQPQHF

abundance: -
d_gene: TRBD1
v_gene: TRBV6-1
j_gene: TRBJ1-1
CDR3nt: TGTGCCAGCAGGGTACAGGGGGCGCTGGATGAAGCTTTCTTT
CDR3aa: CASRVQGALDEAFF

abundance: -
d_gene: TRBD2
v_gene: TRBV11-2
j_gene: TRBJ2-3
CDR3nt: TGTGCCAGCAGCTTAGAAGTTGCGGGGGGAGCAGATACGCAGTATTTT
CDR3aa: CASSLEVAGGADTQYF

abundance: -
d_gene: TRBD1
v_gene: TRBV5-1
j_gene: TRBJ1-1
CDR3nt: TGCGCCAGCAGCTACCTCCGGACAGGAGAAGCTTTCTTT
CDR3aa: CASSYLRTGEAFF

abundance: -
d_gene: TRBD1
v_gene: TRBV19
j_gene: TRBJ2-7
CDR3nt: TGTGCCAGTAGGAGGGGACAGACCTACGAGCAGTACTTC
CDR3aa: CASRRGQTYEQYF

abundance: -
d_gene: -
v_gene: TRBV27
j_gene: TRBJ2-2
CDR3nt: TGTGCCAGCAGTTCGGCGTTAGATAGGGACACCGGGGAGCTGTTTTTT
CDR3aa: CASSSALDRDTGELFF

abundance: -
d_gene: -
v_gene: TRBV19
j_gene: TRBJ1-1
CDR3nt: TGTGCCAGTAGTGTCCGGGCCGGGGGGGTGAACACTGAAGCTTTCTTT
CDR3aa: CASSVRAGGVNTEAFF

abundance: -
d_gene: -
v_gene: TRBV4-3
j_gene: TRBJ2-7
CDR3nt: TGCGCCAGCAGCCAAGCTCGGACGGCGCCCTCCTACGAGCAGTACTTC
CDR3aa: CASSQARTAPSYEQYF

abundance: -
d_gene: TRBD1
v_gene: TRBV5-8
j_gene: TRBJ1-5
CDR3nt: TGTGCCAGCAGCCTCAGGGGGAATCAGCCCCAGCATTTT
CDR3aa: CASSLRGNQPQHF

abundance: -
d_gene: -
v_gene: TRBV19
j_gene: TRBJ1-5
CDR3nt: TGTGCCAGTAATGGAAAAAGAGGGAGTGGCCAGCCCCAGCATTTT
CDR3aa: CASNGKRGSGQPQHF

abundance: -
d_gene: -
v_gene: TRBV27
j_gene: TRBJ2-5
CDR3nt: TGTGCCACCGCAATAAATCAAGAGACCCAGTACTTC
CDR3aa: CATAINQETQYF

abundance: -
d_gene: -
v_gene: TRBV19
j_gene: TRBJ1-1
CDR3nt: TGTGCCAGTAGTATGAGAGCCAGGACTGAAGCTTTCTTT
CDR3aa: CASSMRARTEAFF

abundance: once
d_gene: -
v_gene: TRBV6-1
j_gene: TRBJ1-2
CDR3nt: TGTGCCAGCAGTACCGGACACCACTATGGCTACACCTTC
CDR3aa: CASSTGHHYGYTF

abundance: -
d_gene: -
v_gene: TRBV27
j_gene: TRBJ2-2
CDR3nt: TGTGCCAGCAGTTTGGGACAGAACACCGGGGAGCTGTTTTTT
CDR3aa: CASSLGQNTGELFF

abundance: -
d_gene: -
v_gene: TRBV10-3
j_gene: TRBJ2-7
CDR3nt: TGTGCCATCAGCCCGCCGGGACTTAATCACGAGCAGTACTTC
CDR3aa: CAISPPGLNHEQYF

abundance: -
d_gene: TRBD1
v_gene: TRBV6-1
j_gene: TRBJ2-7
CDR3nt: TGTGCCAGCCTTCGGGGGACAGGGTGGGACGAGCAGTACTTC
CDR3aa: CASLRGTGWDEQYF

abundance: -
d_gene: -
v_gene: TRBV6-1
j_gene: TRBJ1-1
CDR3nt: TGTGCCAGCGCAGGGTGGACTGAAGCTTTCTTT
CDR3aa: CASAGWTEAFF

abundance: -
d_gene: TRBD2
v_gene: TRBV11-2
j_gene: TRBJ2-1
CDR3nt: TGTGCCAGCAGCTCCGGACTAGCGGGGGCCTACAATGAGCAGTTCTTC
CDR3aa: CASSSGLAGAYNEQFF

abundance: -
d_gene: -
v_gene: TRBV6-5
j_gene: TRBJ1-1
CDR3nt: TGTGCCAGCAGTCCCCGACAGGTGATGAACACTGAAGCTTTCTTT
CDR3aa: CASSPRQVMNTEAFF

abundance: -
d_gene: TRBD2
v_gene: TRBV28
j_gene: TRBJ2-7
CDR3nt: TGTGCCAGCCGAGTAGCGGGAGTAGACGTGTACGAGCAGTACTTC
CDR3aa: CASRVAGVDVYEQYF

abundance: -
d_gene: -
v_gene: TRBV7-9
j_gene: TRBJ2-7
CDR3nt: TGTGCCAGCTCGGGGGTAACCCACGAGCAGTACTTC
CDR3aa: CASSGVTHEQYF

abundance: -
d_gene: -
v_gene: TRBV9
j_gene: TRBJ2-2
CDR3nt: TGTGCCAGCAGCGTAGGCGGGGAAGTCAGGGAGCTGTTTTTT
CDR3aa: CASSVGGEVRELFF

abundance: -
d_gene: -
v_gene: TRBV7-2
j_gene: TRBJ2-7
CDR3nt: TGTGCCAGCAGCTCCCATCTAGGCTCCTACGAGCAGTACTTC
CDR3aa: CASSSHLGSYEQYF

abundance: few
d_gene: TRBD1
v_gene: TRBV4-2
j_gene: TRBJ1-1
CDR3nt: TGTGCCAGCAGCCAGGCCAAGACAGGGGGCACTGAAGCTTTCTTT
CDR3aa: CASSQAKTGGTEAFF

abundance: -
d_gene: -
v_gene: TRBV9
j_gene: TRBJ2-1
CDR3nt: TGTGCCAGCAGCCCTGGACAGAATCCTTCCTACAATGAGCAGTTCTTC
CDR3aa: CASSPGQNPSYNEQFF

abundance: few
d_gene: -
v_gene: TRBV28
j_gene: TRBJ2-3
CDR3nt: TGTGCCAGCAGCCGCCTTAGGGGCCCCGGTATGGCAGATACGCAGTATTTT
CDR3aa: CASSRLRGPGMADTQYF

abundance: -
d_gene: -
v_gene: TRBV4-1
j_gene: TRBJ1-5
CDR3nt: TGCGCCAGCAGCCTGGCGGGAGCTTGGGGCAATCAGCCCCAGCATTTT
CDR3aa: CASSLAGAWGNQPQHF

abundance: -
d_gene: -
v_gene: TRBV28
j_gene: TRBJ1-4
CDR3nt: TGTGCCAGCAGTGCCGGTCCGCCGGAGGAAAAACTGTTTTTT
CDR3aa: CASSAGPPEEKLFF

abundance: -
d_gene: -
v_gene: TRBV6-1
j_gene: TRBJ1-5
CDR3nt: TGTGCCAGCAGTGAATTCGGGCAGCTCAATCAGCCCCAGCATTTT
CDR3aa: CASSEFGQLNQPQHF

abundance: -
d_gene: -
v_gene: TRBV5-1
j_gene: TRBJ2-7
CDR3nt: TGCGCCAGCAGCTTGGTCCTAGGGACTCGGTCCGTCGACGAGCAGTACTTC
CDR3aa: CASSLVLGTRSVDEQYF